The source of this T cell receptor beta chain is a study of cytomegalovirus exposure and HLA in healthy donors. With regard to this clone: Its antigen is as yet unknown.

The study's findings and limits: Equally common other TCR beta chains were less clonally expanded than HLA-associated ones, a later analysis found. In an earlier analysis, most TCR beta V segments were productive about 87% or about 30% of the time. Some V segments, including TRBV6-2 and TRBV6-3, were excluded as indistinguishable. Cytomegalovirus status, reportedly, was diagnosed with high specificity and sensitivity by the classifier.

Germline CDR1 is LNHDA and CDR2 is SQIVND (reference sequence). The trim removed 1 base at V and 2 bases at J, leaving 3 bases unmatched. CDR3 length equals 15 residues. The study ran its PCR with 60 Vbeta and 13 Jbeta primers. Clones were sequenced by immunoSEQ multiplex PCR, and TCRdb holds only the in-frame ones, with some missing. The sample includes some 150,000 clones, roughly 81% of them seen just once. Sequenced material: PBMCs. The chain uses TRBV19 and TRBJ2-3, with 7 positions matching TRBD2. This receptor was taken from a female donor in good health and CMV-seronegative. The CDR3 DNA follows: TGTGCCAGTAGTATAGCGGGGGGACCCACAGATACGCAGTATTTT. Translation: CASSIAGGPTDTQYF.